One TCR beta chain is described in this entry. Other nucleotide sequences from this sample produce the same CDR3. Blood specimens came from baseline, cycle 4 day 1, and cycle 7 day 1. The data derive from a study of OX40 agonist ivuxolimab in advanced cancers. Study as a whole: Head and neck, renal cell, melanoma or hepatocellular carcinoma were the cancers that dose-escalation patients had.

Here immunoSEQ multiplex PCR was the method, and the copy in TCRdb shows in-frame clones only, minus some. In the table there are fewer than 20,000 clones, about four fifths of which are singletons. CDR1 SQVTM and CDR2 ANQGSEA come from the germline V gene. The CDR3 is 14 residues long. The clonotype originates from an adult with an advanced solid tumor such as melanoma, head and neck, liver or kidney cancer. The sequencing used CD4+ or CD8+ T cells sorted from blood, collected in a trial of the OX40 agonist ivuxolimab. V is TRBV29-1 and J is TRBJ2-2; D is possibly TRBD1 (6 bases). The CDR3 bases are TGCAGTTTCGTGGGACAAGGGCGAACCGGGGAGCTGTTTTTT. Residues: CSFVGQGRTGELFF.